These T cell receptor beta chains were read from a single sample in a study of lymphopenia after photon versus proton radiotherapy. Profiling relied on immunoSEQ multiplex PCR, and the TCRdb table lists in-frame clones only, not all of them. The sample lists about 16,000 clones; just over 85% were seen once. The specimen was peripheral blood, collected from a patient treated with proton-based radiotherapy. The receptors derive from a man aged 65 to 85 with pancreatic cancer. The CDR3 runs from the conserved cysteine through the conserved F or W. Fields, in order: CDR3 length, J gene, D gene, clone size, V gene, CDR3 protein, CDR3 DNA. A D gene is named only where the DNA matches it firmly. A row's size may be missing; if present it is once, few, many or a size class.

14 TRBJ1-6 - - TRBV2 CASSQSIYNSPLHF TGTGCCAGCAGTCAGTCCATCTATAATTCACCCCTCCACTTT
14 TRBJ2-7 TRBD1 - TRBV7-9 CASSMDRGAYEQYF TGTGCCAGCAGCATGGACAGGGGCGCCTACGAGCAGTACTTC
16 TRBJ2-3 TRBD1 few TRBV6-5 CASSYSAGGYTDTQYF TGTGCCAGCAGTTACTCGGCAGGGGGCTATACAGATACGCAGTATTTT
15 TRBJ1-2 - - TRBV5-6 CASSLAQEQFYGYTF TGTGCCAGCAGCTTGGCACAAGAACAGTTCTATGGCTACACCTTC
16 TRBJ2-1 - - TRBV2 CASSANRGRAYNEQFF TGTGCCAGCAGTGCTAATCGCGGAAGAGCTTACAATGAGCAGTTCTTC
13 TRBJ1-5 - - TRBV7-6 CASGVDSNQPQHF TGTGCCAGCGGGGTGGATAGCAATCAGCCCCAGCATTTT
12 TRBJ2-7 - - TRBV5-6 CASSLDRYEQYF TGTGCCAGCAGCTTGGACAGGTACGAGCAGTACTTC
14 TRBJ2-1 - - TRBV7-2 CASSFGPIYNEQFF TGTGCCAGCAGCTTTGGTCCCATTTACAATGAGCAGTTCTTC
24 TRBJ2-1 TRBD2 - TRBV27 CASSLSLAGERGTSGHNNYNEQFF TGTGCCAGCAGTCTATCCCTTGCGGGGGAGAGGGGGACTAGCGGACACAACAACTACAATGAGCAGTTCTTC
15 TRBJ2-7 TRBD1 - TRBV19 CASSSGTGGSYEQYF TGTGCCAGTAGTTCTGGGACAGGGGGCTCCTACGAGCAGTACTTC
15 TRBJ2-7 - - TRBV19 CASSPSGLRAREQYF TGTGCCAGTAGTCCCAGCGGGCTCCGGGCACGGGAGCAGTACTTC